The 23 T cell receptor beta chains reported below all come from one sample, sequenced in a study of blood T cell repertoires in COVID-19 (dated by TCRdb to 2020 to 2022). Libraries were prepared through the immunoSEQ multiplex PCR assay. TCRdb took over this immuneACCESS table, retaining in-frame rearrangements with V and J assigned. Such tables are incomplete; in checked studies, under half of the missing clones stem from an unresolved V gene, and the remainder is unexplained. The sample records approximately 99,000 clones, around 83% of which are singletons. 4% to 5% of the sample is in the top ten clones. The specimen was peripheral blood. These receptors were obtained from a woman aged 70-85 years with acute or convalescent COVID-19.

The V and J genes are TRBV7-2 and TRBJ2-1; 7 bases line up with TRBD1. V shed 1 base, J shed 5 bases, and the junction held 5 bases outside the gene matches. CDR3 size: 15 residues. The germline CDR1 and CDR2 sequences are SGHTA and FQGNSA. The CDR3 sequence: CASSLVLQGDNEQFF. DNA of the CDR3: TGTGCCAGCAGCTTAGTTCTTCAGGGGGACAATGAGCAGTTCTTC.

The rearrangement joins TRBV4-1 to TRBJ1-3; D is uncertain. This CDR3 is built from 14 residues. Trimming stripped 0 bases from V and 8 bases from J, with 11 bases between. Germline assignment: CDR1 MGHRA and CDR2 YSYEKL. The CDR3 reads CASSQDRTGDTIYF. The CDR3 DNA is TGCGCCAGCAGCCAAGACCGGACTGGGGACACCATATATTTT.

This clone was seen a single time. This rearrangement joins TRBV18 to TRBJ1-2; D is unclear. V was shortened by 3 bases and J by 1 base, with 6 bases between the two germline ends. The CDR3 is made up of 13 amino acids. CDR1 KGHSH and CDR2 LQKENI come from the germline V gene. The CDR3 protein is CASSPGLNYGYTF. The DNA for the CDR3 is TGTGCCAGCTCACCGGGCCTTAACTATGGCTACACCTTC. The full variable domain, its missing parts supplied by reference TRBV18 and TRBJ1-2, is NAGVMQNPRHLVRRRGQEARLRCSPMKGHSHVYWYRQLPEEGLKFMVYLQKENIIDESGMPKERFSAEFPKEGPSILRIQQVVRGDSAAYFCASSPGLNYGYTFGSGTRLTVV.

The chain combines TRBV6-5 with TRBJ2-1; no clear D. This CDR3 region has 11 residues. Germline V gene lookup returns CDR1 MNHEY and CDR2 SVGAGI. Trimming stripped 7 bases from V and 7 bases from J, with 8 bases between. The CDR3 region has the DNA TGTGCCAGCACCCACGGTAATGAGCAGTTCTTC. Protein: CASTHGNEQFF.

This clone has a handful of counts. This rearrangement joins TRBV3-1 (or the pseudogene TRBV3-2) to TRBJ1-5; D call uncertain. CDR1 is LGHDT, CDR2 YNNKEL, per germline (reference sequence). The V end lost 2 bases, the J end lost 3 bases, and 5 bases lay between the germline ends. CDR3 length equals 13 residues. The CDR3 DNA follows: TGTGCCAGCAGCCAAAGCCCCAATCAGCCCCAGCATTTT. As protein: CASSQSPNQPQHF.

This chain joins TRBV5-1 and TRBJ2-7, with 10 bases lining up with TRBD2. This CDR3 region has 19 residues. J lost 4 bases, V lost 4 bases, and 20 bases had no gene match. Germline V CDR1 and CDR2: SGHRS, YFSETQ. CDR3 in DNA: TGCGCCAGCAGCCTGAGTTCGGCTAGCGGGAGCCTTCTTCCGTACGAGCAGTACTTC. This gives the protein CASSLSSASGSLLPYEQYF.

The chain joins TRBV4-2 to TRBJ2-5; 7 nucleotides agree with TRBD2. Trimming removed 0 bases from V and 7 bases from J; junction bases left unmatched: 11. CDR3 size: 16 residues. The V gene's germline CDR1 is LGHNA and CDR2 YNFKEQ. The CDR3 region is CASSQDIASSGGTQYF. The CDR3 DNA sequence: TGTGCCAGCAGCCAAGACATAGCGTCATCGGGGGGGACCCAGTACTTC.

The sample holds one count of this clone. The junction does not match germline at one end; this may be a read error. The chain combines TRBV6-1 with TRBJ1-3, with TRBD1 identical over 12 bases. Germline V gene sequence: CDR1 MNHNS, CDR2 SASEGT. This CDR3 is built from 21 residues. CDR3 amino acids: CARSEDVGTGGPFVAGNTIYF. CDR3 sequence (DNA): TGTGCCAGGAGTGAAGATGTGGGGACAGGGGGCCCCTTCGTGGCTGGAAACACCATATATTTT.

The CDR3 nucleotides are TGTGCCAGCAGCCTCAGCCCAGGGGTCTCCTATAATTCACCCCTCCACTTT. As protein: CASSLSPGVSYNSPLHF. The chain employs TRBV3-1 (or the pseudogene TRBV3-2) and TRBJ1-6, with a tentative D call TRBD1 (6 bases). Germline V gives CDR1 LGHDT, CDR2 YNNKEL (reference sequence). There are 17 residues in the CDR3. Trimming left V 4 bases short and J 0 bases short, with 13 bases between.

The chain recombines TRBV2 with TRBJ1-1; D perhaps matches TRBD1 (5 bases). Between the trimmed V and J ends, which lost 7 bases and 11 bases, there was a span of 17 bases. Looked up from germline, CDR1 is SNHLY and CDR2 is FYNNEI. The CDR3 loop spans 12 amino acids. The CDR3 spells CASNPEQVGAFF. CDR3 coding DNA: TGTGCCAGCAATCCCGAACAGGTTGGGGCTTTCTTT.

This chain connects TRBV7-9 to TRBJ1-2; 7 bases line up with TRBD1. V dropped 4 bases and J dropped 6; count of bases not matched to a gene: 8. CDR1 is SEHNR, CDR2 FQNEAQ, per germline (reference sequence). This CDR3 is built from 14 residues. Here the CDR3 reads CASSSTQGGHGYTF. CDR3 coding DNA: TGTGCCAGCAGCTCAACCCAGGGGGGCCATGGCTACACCTTC.

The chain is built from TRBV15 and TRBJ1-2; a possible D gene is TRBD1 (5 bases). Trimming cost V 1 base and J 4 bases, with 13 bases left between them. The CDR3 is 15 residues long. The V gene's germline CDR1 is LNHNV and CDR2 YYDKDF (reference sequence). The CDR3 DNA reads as TGTGCCACCAGCAGAGGGGCAGGGTGGGGCTATGGCTACACCTTC. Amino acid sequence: CATSRGAGWGYGYTF.

CDR3 protein: CASSLRMNTEAFF. The CDR3 DNA sequence: TGTGCCAGCAGCTTACGTATGAACACTGAAGCTTTCTTT. This chain connects TRBV7-3 to TRBJ1-1; unclear D gene. Trimming took 2 bases from V and 0 from J, leaving 4 bases between them. Germline loops: CDR1 SGHTA, CDR2 FQGTGA. This CDR3 has 13 residues.

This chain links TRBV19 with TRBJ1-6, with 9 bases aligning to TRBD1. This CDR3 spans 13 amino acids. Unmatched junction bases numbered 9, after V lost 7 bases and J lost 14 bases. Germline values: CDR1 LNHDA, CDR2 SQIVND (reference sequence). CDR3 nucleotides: TGTGCCAGTAATGGACAGGGGAGAGATGCCCTCCACTTT. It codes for CASNGQGRDALHF.

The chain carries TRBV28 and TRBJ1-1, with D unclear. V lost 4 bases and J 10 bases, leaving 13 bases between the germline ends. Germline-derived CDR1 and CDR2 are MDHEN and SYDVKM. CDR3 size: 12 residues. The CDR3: CASSSVALGAFF. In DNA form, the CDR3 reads TGTGCCAGCAGTTCCGTTGCCCTAGGAGCTTTCTTT. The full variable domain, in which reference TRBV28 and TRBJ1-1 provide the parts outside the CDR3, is DVKVTQSSRYLVKRTGEKVFLECVQDMDHENMFWYRQDPGLGLRLIYFSYDVKMKEKGDIPEGYSVSREKKERFSLILESASTNQTSMYLCASSSVALGAFFGQGTRLTVV.

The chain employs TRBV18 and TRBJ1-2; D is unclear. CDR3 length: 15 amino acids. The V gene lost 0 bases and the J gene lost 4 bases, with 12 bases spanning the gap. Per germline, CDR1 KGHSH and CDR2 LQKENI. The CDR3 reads CASSPPGSRSYGYTF. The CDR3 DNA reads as TGTGCCAGCTCACCACCTGGGAGTCGATCCTATGGCTACACCTTC.

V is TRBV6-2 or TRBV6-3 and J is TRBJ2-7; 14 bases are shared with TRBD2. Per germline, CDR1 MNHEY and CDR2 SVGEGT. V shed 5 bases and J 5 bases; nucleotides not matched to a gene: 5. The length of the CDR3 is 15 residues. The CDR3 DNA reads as TGTGCCAGCAGTGCACGGACTAGCGGGAGGAACGAGCAGTACTTC. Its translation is CASSARTSGRNEQYF.

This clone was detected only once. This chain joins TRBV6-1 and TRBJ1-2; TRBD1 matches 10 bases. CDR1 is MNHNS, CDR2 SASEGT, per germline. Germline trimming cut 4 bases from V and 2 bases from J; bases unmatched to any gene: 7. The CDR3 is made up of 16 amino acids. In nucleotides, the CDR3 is TGTGCCAGCAGTGCCGGACAGGGGGAAGGAAACTATGGCTACACCTTC. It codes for CASSAGQGEGNYGYTF.

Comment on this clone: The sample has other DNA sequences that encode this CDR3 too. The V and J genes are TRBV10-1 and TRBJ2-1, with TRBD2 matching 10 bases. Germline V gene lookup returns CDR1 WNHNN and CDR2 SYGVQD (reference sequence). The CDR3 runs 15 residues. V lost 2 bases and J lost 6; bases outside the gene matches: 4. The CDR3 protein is CASSERLAGVNEQFF. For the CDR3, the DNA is TGCGCCAGCAGTGAGAGGCTAGCGGGAGTCAATGAGCAGTTCTTC.

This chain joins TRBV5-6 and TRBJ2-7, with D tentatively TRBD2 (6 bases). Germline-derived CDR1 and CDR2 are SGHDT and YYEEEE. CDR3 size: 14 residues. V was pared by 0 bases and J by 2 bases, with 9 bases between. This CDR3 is CASSLASAPYEQYF. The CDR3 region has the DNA TGTGCCAGCAGCTTGGCTAGCGCGCCCTACGAGCAGTACTTC. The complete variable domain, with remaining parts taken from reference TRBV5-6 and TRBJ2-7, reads DAGVTQSPTHLIKTRGQQVTLRCSPKSGHDTVSWYQQALGQGPQFIFQYYEEEERQRGNFPDRFSGHQFPNYSSELNVNALLLGDSALYLCASSLASAPYEQYFGPGTRLTVT.

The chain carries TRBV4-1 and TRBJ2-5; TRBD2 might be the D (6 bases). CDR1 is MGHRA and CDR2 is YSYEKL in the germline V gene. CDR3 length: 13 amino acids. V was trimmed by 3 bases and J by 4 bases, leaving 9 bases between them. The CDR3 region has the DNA TGCGCCAGCAGCCAGGGACTTCGAGAGACCCAGTACTTC. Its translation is CASSQGLRETQYF.

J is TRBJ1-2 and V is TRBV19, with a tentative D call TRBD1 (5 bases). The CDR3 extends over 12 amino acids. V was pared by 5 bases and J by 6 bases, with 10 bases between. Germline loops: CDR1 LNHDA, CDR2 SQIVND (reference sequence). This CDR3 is CASSPGLDGYTF. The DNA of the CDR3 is TGTGCCAGTAGTCCGGGACTCGATGGCTACACCTTC. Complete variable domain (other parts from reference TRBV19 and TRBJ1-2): DGGITQSPKYLFRKEGQNVTLSCEQNLNHDAMYWYRQDPGQGLRLIYYSQIVNDFQKGDIAEGYSVSREKKESFPLTVTSAQKNPTAFYLCASSPGLDGYTFGSGTRLTVV.

DNA for the CDR3: TGTGCCAGCAGTTACGCCGACAGAACTAGCACAGATACGCAGTATTTT. Amino acids: CASSYADRTSTDTQYF. The rearrangement uses TRBV6-2 or TRBV6-3 and TRBJ2-3, with a weak D call TRBD1 (5 bases). In germline, CDR1 is MNHEY, CDR2 SVGEGT. The CDR3 has 16 amino acids. Trimming removed 2 bases from V and 0 bases from J, with 12 bases in between.